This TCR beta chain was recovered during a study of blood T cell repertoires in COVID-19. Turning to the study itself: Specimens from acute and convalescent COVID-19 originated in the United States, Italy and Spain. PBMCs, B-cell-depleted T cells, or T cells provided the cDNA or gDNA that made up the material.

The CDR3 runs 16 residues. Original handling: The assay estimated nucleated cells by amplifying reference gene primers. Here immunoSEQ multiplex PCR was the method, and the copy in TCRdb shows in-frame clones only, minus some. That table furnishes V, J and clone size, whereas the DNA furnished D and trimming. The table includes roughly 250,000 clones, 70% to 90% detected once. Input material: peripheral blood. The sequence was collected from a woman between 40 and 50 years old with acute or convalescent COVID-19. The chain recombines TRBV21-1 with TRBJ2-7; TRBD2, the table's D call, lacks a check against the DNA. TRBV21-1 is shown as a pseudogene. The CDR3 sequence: CASSKEGGGAENEQYV. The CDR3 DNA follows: TGTGCCAGCAGCAAAGAGGGCGGGGGGGCCGAAAACGAGCAGTACGTC.